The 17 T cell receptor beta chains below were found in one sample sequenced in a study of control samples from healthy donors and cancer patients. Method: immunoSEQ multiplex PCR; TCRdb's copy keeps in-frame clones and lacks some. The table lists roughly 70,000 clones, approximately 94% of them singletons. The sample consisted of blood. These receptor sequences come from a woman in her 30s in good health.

CDR3: CASSHPQRSANEQFF. The CDR3 nucleotides read TGTGCCAGCAGCCACCCACAGCGGTCCGCGAATGAGCAGTTCTTC. This chain joins TRBV7-3 and TRBJ2-1, with D possibly TRBD2 on 5 matching bases. Trimming removed 5 bases from V and 7 bases from J, with 18 bases in between. Per the germline V gene, CDR1 is SGHTA and CDR2 is FQGTGA. The length of the CDR3 is 15 residues. Full variable domain (missing parts from reference TRBV7-3 and TRBJ2-1): GAGVSQTPSNKVTEKGKYVELRCDPISGHTALYWYRQSLGQGPEFLIYFQGTGAADDSGLPNDRFFAVRPEGSVSTLKIQRTERGDSAVYLCASSHPQRSANEQFFGPGTRLTVL.

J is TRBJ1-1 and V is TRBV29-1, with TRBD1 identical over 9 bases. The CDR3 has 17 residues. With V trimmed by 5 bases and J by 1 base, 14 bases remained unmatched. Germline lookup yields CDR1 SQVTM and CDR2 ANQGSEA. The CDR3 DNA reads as TGCAGCGTTCCACCGGCCGACAGGGGGGCGGGGAACACTGAAGCTTTCTTT. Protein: CSVPPADRGAGNTEAFF. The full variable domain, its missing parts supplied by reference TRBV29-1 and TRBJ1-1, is SAVISQKPSRDICQRGTSLTIQCQVDSQVTMMFWYRQQPGQSLTLIATANQGSEATYESGFVIDKFPISRPNLTFSTLTVSNMSPEDSSIYLCSVPPADRGAGNTEAFFGQGTRLTVV.

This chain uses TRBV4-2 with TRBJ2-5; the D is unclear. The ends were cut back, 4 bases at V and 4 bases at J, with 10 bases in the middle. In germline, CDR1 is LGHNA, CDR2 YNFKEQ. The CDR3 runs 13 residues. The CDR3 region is CASSPPPGETQYF. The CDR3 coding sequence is TGTGCCAGCAGCCCGCCGCCCGGAGAGACCCAGTACTTC.

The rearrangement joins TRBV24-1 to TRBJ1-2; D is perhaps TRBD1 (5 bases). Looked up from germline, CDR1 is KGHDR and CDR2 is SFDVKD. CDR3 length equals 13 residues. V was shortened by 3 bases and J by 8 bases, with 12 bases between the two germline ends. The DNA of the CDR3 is TGTGCCACCAGTGATCCGGGGCAAGAAGGCTACACCTTC. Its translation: CATSDPGQEGYTF.

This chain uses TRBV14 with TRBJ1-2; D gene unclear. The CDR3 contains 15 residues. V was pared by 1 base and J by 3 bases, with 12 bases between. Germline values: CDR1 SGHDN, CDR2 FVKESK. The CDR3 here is CASSQVGPRYYGYTF. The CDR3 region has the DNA TGTGCCAGCAGCCAAGTCGGGCCGCGTTACTATGGCTACACCTTC.

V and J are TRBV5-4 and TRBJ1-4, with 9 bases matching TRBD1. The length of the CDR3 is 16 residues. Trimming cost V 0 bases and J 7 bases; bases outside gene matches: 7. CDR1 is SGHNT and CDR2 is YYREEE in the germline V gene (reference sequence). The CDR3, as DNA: TGTGCCAGCAGCTTGGCCGGGGGGACAGGGAGTGAAAAACTGTTTTTT. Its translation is CASSLAGGTGSEKLFF.

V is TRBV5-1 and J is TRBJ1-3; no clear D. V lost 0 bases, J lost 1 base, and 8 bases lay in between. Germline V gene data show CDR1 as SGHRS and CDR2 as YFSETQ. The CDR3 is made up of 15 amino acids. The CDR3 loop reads CASSLVGVSGNTIYF. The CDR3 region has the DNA TGCGCCAGCAGCTTGGTTGGGGTATCTGGAAACACCATATATTTT.

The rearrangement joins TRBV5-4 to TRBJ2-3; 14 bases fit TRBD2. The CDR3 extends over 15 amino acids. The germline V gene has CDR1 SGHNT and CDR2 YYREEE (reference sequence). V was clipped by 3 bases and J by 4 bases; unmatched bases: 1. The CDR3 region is CASSWTSGGSDTQYF. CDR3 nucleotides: TGTGCCAGCAGCTGGACTAGCGGGGGGTCAGATACGCAGTATTTT.

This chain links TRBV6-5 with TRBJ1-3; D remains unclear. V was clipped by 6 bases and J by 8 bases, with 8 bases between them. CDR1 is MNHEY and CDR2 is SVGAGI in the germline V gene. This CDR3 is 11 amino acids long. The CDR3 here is CASRREHTIYF. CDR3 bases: TGTGCCAGCAGACGAGAGCACACCATATATTTT.

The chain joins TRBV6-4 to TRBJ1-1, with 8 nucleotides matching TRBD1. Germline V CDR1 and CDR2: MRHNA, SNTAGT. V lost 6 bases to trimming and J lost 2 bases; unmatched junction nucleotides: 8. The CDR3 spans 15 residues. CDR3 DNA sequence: TGTGCCAGCAGCACGGCGACAGGGGCAAACACTGAAGCTTTCTTT. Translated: CASSTATGANTEAFF.

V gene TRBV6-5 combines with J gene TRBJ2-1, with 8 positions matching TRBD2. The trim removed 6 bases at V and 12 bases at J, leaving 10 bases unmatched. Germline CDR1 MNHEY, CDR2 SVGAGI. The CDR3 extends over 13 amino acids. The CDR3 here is CASSSGRGGAQFF. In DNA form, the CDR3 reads TGTGCCAGCAGCTCCGGGAGGGGGGGCGCGCAGTTCTTC.

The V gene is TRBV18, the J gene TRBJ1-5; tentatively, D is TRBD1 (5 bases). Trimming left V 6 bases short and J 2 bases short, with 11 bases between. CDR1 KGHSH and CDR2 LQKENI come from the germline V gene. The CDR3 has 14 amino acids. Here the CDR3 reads CASSGGHGNQPQHF. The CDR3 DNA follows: TGTGCCAGCTCGGGGGGTCATGGCAATCAGCCCCAGCATTTT. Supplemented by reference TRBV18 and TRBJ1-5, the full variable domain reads NAGVMQNPRHLVRRRGQEARLRCSPMKGHSHVYWYRQLPEEGLKFMVYLQKENIIDESGMPKERFSAEFPKEGPSILRIQQVVRGDSAAYFCASSGGHGNQPQHFGDGTRLSIL.

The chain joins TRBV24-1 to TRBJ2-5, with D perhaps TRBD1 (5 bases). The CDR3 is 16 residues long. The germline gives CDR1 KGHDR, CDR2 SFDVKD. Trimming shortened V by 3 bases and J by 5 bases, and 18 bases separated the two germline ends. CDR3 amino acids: CATSDGRHGAWETQYF. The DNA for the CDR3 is TGTGCCACCAGTGATGGCCGTCATGGGGCGTGGGAGACCCAGTACTTC.

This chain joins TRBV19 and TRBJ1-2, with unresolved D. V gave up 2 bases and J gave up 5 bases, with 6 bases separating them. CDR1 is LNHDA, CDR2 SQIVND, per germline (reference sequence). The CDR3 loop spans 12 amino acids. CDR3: CASSISGYGYTF. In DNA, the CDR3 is TGTGCCAGTAGTATATCAGGATATGGCTACACCTTC.

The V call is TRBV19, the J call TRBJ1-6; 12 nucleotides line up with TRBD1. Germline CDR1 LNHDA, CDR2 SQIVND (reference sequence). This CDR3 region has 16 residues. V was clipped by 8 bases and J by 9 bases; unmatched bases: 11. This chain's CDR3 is CASHPRDRGRSSPLHF. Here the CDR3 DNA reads TGTGCCAGTCATCCCCGGGACAGGGGGCGCAGTTCACCCCTCCACTTT. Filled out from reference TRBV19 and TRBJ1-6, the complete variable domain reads DGGITQSPKYLFRKEGQNVTLSCEQNLNHDAMYWYRQDPGQGLRLIYYSQIVNDFQKGDIAEGYSVSREKKESFPLTVTSAQKNPTAFYLCASHPRDRGRSSPLHFGNGTRLTVT.

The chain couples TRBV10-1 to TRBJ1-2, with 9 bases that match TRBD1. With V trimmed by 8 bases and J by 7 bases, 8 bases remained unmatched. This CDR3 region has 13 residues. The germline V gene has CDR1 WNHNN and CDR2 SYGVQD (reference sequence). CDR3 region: CASSRDRDVGYTF. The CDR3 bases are TGCGCCAGCTCCCGGGACAGGGACGTTGGCTACACCTTC.

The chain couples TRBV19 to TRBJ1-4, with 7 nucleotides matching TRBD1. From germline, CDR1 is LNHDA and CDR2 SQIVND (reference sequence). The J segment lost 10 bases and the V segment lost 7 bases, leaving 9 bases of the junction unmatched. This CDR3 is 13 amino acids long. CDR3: CASTPRQGLKLFF. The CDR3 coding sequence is TGTGCCAGTACTCCCAGACAGGGCCTAAAACTGTTTTTT. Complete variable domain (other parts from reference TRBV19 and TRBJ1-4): DGGITQSPKYLFRKEGQNVTLSCEQNLNHDAMYWYRQDPGQGLRLIYYSQIVNDFQKGDIAEGYSVSREKKESFPLTVTSAQKNPTAFYLCASTPRQGLKLFFGSGTQLSVL.